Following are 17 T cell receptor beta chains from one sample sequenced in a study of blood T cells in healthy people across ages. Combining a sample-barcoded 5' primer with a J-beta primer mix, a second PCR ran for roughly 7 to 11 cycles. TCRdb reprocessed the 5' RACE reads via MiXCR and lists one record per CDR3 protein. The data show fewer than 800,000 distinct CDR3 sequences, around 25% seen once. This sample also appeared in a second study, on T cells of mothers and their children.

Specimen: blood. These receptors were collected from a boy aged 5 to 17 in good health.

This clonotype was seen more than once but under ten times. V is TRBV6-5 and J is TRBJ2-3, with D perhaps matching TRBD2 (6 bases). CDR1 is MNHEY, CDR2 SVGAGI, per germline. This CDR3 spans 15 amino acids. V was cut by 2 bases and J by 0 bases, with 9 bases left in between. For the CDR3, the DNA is TGTGCCAGCAGTTACGAGCGGGCTAGCACAGATACGCAGTATTTT. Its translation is CASSYERASTDTQYF.

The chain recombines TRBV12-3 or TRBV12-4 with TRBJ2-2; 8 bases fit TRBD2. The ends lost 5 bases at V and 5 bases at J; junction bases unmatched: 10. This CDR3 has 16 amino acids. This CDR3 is CASSRQREYNTGELFF. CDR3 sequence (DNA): TGTGCCAGCAGTCGTCAGCGGGAGTATAATACCGGGGAGCTGTTTTTT.

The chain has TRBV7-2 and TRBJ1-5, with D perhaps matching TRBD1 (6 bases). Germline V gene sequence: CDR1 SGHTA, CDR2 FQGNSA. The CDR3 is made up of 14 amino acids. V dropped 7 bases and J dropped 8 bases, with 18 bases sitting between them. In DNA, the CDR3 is TGTGCCAGCACCGTAGGGGGGGGCATTGAGCCCCAGCATTTT. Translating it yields CASTVGGGIEPQHF.

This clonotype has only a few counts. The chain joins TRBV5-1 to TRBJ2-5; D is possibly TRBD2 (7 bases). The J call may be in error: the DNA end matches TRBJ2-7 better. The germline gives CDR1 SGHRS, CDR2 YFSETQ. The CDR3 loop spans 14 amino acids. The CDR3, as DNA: TGCGCCAGCAGCTCGGGGGGCGGCATCTACGAGCAGTACTTC. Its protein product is CASSSGGGIYEQYF.

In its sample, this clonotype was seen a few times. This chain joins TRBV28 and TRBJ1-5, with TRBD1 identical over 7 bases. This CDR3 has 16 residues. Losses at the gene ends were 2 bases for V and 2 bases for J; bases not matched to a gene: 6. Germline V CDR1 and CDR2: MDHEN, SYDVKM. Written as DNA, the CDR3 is TGTGCCAGCAGTTTACGGTTCGGGACAGGCAATCAGCCCCAGCATTTT. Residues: CASSLRFGTGNQPQHF.

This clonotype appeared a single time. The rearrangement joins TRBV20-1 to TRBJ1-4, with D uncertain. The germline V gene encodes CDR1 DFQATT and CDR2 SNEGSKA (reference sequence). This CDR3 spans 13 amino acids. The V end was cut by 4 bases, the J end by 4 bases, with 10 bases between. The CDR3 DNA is TGCAGTGCTACACAGCGTTTTAATGAAAAACTGTTTTTT. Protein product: CSATQRFNEKLFF.

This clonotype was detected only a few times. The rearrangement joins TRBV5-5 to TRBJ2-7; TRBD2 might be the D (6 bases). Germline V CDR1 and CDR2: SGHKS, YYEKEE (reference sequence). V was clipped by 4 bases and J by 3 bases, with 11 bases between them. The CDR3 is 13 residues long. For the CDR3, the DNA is TGTGCCAGCAGCGATGGAGGGGTCTACGAGCAGTACTTC. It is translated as CASSDGGVYEQYF.

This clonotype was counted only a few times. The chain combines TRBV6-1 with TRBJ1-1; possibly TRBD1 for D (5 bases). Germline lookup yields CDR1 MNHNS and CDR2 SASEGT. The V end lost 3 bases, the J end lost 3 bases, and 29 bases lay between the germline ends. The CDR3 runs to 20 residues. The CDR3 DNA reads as TGTGCCAGCAGTGACAGATTAGGCCGGACATCAGCCCATACTTACACTGAAGCTTTCTTT. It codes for CASSDRLGRTSAHTYTEAFF.

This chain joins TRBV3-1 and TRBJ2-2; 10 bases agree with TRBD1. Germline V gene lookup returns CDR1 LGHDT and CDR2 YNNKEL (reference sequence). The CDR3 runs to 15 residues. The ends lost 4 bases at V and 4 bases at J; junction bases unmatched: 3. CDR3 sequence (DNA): TGTGCCAGCAGCCCAGGGACAGGGGTCACCGGGGAGCTGTTTTTT. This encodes CASSPGTGVTGELFF.

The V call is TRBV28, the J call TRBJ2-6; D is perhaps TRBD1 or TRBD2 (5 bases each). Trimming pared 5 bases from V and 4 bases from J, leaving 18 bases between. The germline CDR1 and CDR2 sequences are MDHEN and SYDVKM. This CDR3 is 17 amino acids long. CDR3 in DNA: TGTGCCAGCAGTAATCGACAGTCCCGGGGAGGGGCCAACGTCCTGACTTTC. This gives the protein CASSNRQSRGGANVLTF.

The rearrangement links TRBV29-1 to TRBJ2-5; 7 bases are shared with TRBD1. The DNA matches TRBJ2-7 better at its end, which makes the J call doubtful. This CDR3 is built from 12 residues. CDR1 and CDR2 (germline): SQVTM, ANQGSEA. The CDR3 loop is CSVLGQAYEQYF. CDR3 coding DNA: TGCAGCGTTTTAGGACAGGCCTACGAGCAGTACTTC.

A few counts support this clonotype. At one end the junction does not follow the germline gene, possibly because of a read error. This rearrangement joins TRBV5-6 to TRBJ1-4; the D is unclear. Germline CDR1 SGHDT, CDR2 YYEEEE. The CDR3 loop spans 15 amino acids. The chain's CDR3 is CASSLVRTSNEKLLF. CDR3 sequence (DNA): TGTGCCAGCAGCTTGGTTCGAACCTCTAATGAAAAACTGCTTTTT.

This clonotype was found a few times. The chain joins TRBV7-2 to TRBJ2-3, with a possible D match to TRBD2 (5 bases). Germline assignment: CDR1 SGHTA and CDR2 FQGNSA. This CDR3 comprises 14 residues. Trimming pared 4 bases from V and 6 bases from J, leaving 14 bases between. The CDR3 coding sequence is TGTGCCAGCAGCTCCCCCGGGCTAGCTGATACGCAGTATTTT. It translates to CASSSPGLADTQYF. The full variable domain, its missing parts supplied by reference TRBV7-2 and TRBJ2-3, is GAGVSQSPSNKVTEKGKDVELRCDPISGHTALYWYRQSLGQGLEFLIYFQGNSAPDKSGLPSDRFSAERTGGSVSTLTIQRTQQEDSAVYLCASSSPGLADTQYFGPGTRLTVL.

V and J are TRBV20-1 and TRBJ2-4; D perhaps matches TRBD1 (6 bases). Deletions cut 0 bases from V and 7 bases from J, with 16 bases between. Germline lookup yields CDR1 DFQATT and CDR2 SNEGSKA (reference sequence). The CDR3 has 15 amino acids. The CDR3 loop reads CSARDPRQGNNIQYF. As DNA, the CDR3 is TGCAGTGCTAGAGATCCGCGGCAGGGGAACAACATTCAGTACTTC.

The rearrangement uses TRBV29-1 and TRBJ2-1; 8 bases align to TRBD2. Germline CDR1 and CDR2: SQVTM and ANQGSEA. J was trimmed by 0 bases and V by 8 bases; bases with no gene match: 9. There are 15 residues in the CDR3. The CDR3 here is CSPRTGGSSYNEQFF. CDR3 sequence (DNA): TGCAGCCCCCGGACGGGGGGGAGCTCCTACAATGAGCAGTTCTTC.

CDR3 sequence reads: CSVAGGSDNEQFF. CDR3 sequence (DNA): TGCAGCGTTGCTGGTGGGTCCGACAATGAGCAGTTCTTC. The chain couples TRBV29-1 to TRBJ2-7, with no clear D. Gene TRBJ2-1 matches the end of the DNA better, so the J call may be wrong. Germline-derived CDR1 and CDR2 are SQVTM and ANQGSEA. The CDR3 consists of 13 residues.

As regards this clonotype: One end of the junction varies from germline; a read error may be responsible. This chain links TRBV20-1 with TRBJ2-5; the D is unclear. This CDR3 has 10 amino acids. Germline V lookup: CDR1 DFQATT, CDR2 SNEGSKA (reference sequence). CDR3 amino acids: CSAGESAQYF. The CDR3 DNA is TGCAGTGCTGGAGAGTCGGCCCAGTACTTC.